These 8 T cell receptor beta chains came from one sample sequenced in a study of identical twins (dated by TCRdb to about 2016). Receptor libraries were prepared by 5' RACE. This sample was sequenced with an Illumina HiSeq 2000. In TCRdb, the public reads were trimmed at Q25 with fastp and aligned with MiXCR, with productive beta chains retained. Here each entry gathers all rows of one CDR3 protein and keeps the most common genes and DNA. In all, the sample holds about 240,000 distinct CDR3 sequences, and approximately 11% of those were seen once. The ten largest clones take up 3.5% to 5% of the sample. The same data also contributed to another study, on yellow fever vaccine responses in identical twins.

The sequenced sample consisted of memory (CD45RO+) T cells sorted from blood. Taken with the paper, the label for cell subset or site translates to: CD45RO+ enriched T cells. These TCRs come from a woman between 18 and 29 years old in good health.

V and J are TRBV6-1 and TRBJ1-6; 7 bases fit TRBD1. V dropped 6 bases and J dropped 10; count of bases not matched to a gene: 15. Germline loops: CDR1 MNHNS, CDR2 SASEGT. CDR3 length: 16 amino acids. The CDR3 DNA follows: TGTGCCAGCAGCCTATATGGGACAGAAGTAAACTCACCCCTCCACTTT. It translates to CASSLYGTEVNSPLHF.

J is TRBJ2-2 and V is TRBV5-1; 7 bases match TRBD2. Germline assignment: CDR1 SGHRS and CDR2 YFSETQ. The CDR3 sequence is 17 residues long. V lost 7 bases, J lost 0 bases, and 12 bases stayed unmatched. The DNA for the CDR3 is TGCGCCAGCGGCAGAGGAGGGAGGGCAGCGAACACCGGGGAGCTGTTTTTT. Residues: CASGRGGRAANTGELFF.

The sample holds many counts of this clonotype. This chain joins TRBV7-3 and TRBJ2-3; TRBD2 matches 7 bases. CDR1 SGHTA and CDR2 FQGTGA come from the germline V gene. The CDR3 covers 15 residues. V dropped 5 bases and J dropped 0; count of bases not matched to a gene: 5. In DNA, the CDR3 is TGTGCCAGCAGCGCTGACGGGGGGAGCACAGATACGCAGTATTTT. Its protein is CASSADGGSTDTQYF.

The genes are TRBV7-2 and TRBJ2-1, with D perhaps matching TRBD2 (6 bases). Looked up from germline, CDR1 is SGHTA and CDR2 is FQGNSA. There are 15 residues in the CDR3. Trimming took off 0 bases at V and 6 bases at J, with 12 bases between the two ends. This chain's CDR3 is CASSLAFTGGNEQFF. The CDR3 DNA reads TGTGCCAGCAGCTTAGCTTTCACCGGGGGCAATGAGCAGTTCTTC.

The rearrangement joins TRBV7-2 to TRBJ2-5; TRBD1 aligns across 8 bases. The V segment lost 5 bases and the J segment 5 bases; nucleotides outside the gene matches: 10. Germline lookup yields CDR1 SGHTA and CDR2 FQGNSA. The CDR3 is 15 amino acids. CDR3 sequence reads: CASSPRTGYAETQYF. The CDR3 DNA reads TGTGCCAGCAGCCCCCGGACAGGGTATGCGGAGACCCAGTACTTC.

In its sample, this clonotype was seen a few times. The chain recombines TRBV4-2 with TRBJ2-6, with TRBD1 matching over 12 bases. Germline CDR1 reads LGHNA; CDR2 reads YNFKEQ. V lost 8 bases to trimming and J lost 2 bases; unmatched junction nucleotides: 7. The CDR3 sequence is 17 residues long. The CDR3 sequence: CASQAGTGGAGANVLTF. As DNA, the CDR3 is TGTGCCAGCCAAGCCGGGACAGGGGGCGCTGGGGCCAACGTCCTGACTTTC.

This clonotype was counted a few times. The V gene is TRBV7-8, the J gene TRBJ2-5; D ambiguous. Germline V CDR1 and CDR2: SGHVS, FQNEAQ. V lost 3 bases and J 3 bases, leaving 14 bases between the germline ends. CDR3 size: 15 residues. DNA of the CDR3: TGTGCCAGCAGCTTGTACACCGGACCTGAAGAGACCCAGTACTTC. Amino acid sequence: CASSLYTGPEETQYF.

This clonotype was observed a handful of times. The rearrangement links TRBV12-3 or TRBV12-4 to TRBJ2-3; D may be TRBD1 or TRBD2 (5 bases each). V lost 2 bases and J lost 1, with 10 bases in between. This CDR3 spans 15 amino acids. The CDR3 loop reads CASSLSVGRTDTQYF. DNA for the CDR3: TGTGCCAGCAGTTTATCGGTGGGACGCACAGATACGCAGTATTTT.